The 2 T cell receptor beta chains below come from one sample, sequenced in a study of T-cell memory formation after mild COVID-19. TCRdb passed the 5' RACE reads through MiXCR, listing each CDR3 protein once. This sample yields approximately 250,000 distinct CDR3 sequences, of which about 16% are seen a single time; 2% to 2.5% belongs to the top ten. The specimen was PBMCs or a T cell subset sorted from them (not recorded which). The receptors were gathered from an adult woman who had mild COVID-19 (a few samples of this study predate the infection). Cell type and time point are not known.

This clonotype was counted between two and nine times. This chain joins TRBV5-4 and TRBJ2-5; tentatively, D is TRBD2 (7 bases). This CDR3 has 16 amino acids. Germline CDR1 SGHNT, CDR2 YYREEE (reference sequence). V was clipped by 0 bases and J by 5 bases, with 17 bases between them. The CDR3 region is CASSLVLRGAGETQYF. CDR3 DNA: TGTGCCAGCAGCTTGGTTTTACGGGGGGCAGGGGAGACCCAGTACTTC.

The sample holds a few counts of this clonotype. J is TRBJ2-4 and V is TRBV6-8; tentatively, D is TRBD1 (7 bases). The germline CDR1 and CDR2 sequences are MNHGY and SAAAGT. Trimming pared 7 bases from V and 1 base from J, leaving 14 bases between. The CDR3 covers 15 residues. The CDR3 here is CASIARGRAKNIQYF. CDR3 nucleotides: TGTGCCAGCATCGCCAGGGGGAGGGCCAAAAACATTCAGTACTTC.